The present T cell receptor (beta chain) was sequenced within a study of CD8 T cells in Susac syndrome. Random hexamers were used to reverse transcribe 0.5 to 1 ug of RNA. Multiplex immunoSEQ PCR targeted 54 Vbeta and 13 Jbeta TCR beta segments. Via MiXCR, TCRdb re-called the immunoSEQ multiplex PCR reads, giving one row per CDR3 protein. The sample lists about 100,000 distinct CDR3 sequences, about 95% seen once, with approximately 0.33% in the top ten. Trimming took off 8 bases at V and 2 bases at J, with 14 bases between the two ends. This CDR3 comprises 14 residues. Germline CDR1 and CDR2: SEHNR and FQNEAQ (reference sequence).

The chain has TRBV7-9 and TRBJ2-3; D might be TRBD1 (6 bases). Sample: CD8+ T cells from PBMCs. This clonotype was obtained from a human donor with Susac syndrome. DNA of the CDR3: TGTGCCAGCGCCTCCTTGGGGGCCACAGATACGCAGTATTTT. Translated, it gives CASASLGATDTQYF.